The 8 T cell receptor beta chains listed next were all sequenced from one sample in a study of blood T cell repertoires in COVID-19 (TCRdb year 2020). Libraries were prepared through the immunoSEQ multiplex PCR assay. Here the immuneACCESS table is served through TCRdb, limited to in-frame sequences with V and J called. Missing clones are a known gap in these copies; in checked studies unresolved V genes cover under half, and the rest lacks a known reason. In this sample the table shows 71,000 or so clones, about 87% of which occur a single time. Together, the top ten hold 8.3% of the sample. Material for sequencing was peripheral blood. All receptors derive from a man aged 50 to 60 with active COVID-19.

The V call is TRBV5-1, the J call TRBJ1-6, with a tentative D call TRBD1 (5 bases). Trimming took 0 bases from V and 5 from J, leaving 6 bases between them. In germline, CDR1 is SGHRS, CDR2 YFSETQ. The CDR3 loop spans 14 amino acids. The CDR3 DNA follows: TGCGCCAGCAGCTTGGGACAGAATAATTCACCCCTCCACTTT. This codes for CASSLGQNNSPLHF.

This clone appeared once. The V gene is TRBV29-1, the J gene TRBJ1-2; TRBD1 matches at 9 bases. Germline values: CDR1 SQVTM, CDR2 ANQGSEA. The CDR3 is 12 residues long. The V and J ends lost 4 bases and 8 bases, in that order; junction bases with no gene match: 5. CDR3 sequence: CSVGQGEFGYTF. CDR3 nucleotide sequence: TGCAGCGTTGGACAGGGGGAGTTCGGCTACACCTTC.

The chain carries TRBV5-1 and TRBJ2-7; 11 bases match TRBD1. This CDR3 region has 16 residues. J gave up 6 bases and V 5 bases, and 13 bases lay outside the gene matches. The germline CDR1 and CDR2 sequences are SGHRS and YFSETQ. CDR3: CASSFNGTGGVGEQYF. CDR3 DNA: TGCGCCAGCAGTTTTAATGGGACAGGGGGTGTGGGCGAGCAGTACTTC.

The gene calls are TRBV4-2 and TRBJ1-6; D uncertain. The CDR3 sequence is 16 residues long. The germline CDR1 and CDR2 sequences are LGHNA and YNFKEQ. Deletions cut 4 bases from V and 2 bases from J, with 12 bases between. CDR3 in amino acids: CASSPAGSTYNSPLHF. CDR3 nucleotides: TGTGCCAGCAGCCCCGCGGGGTCGACCTATAATTCACCCCTCCACTTT.

The chain couples TRBV7-9 to TRBJ2-7; maybe TRBD1 (6 bases). The CDR3 spans 14 residues. The germline V gene encodes CDR1 SEHNR and CDR2 FQNEAQ (reference sequence). V lost 4 bases and J lost 1, with 11 bases in between. CDR3 loop: CASSSQGTSYEQYF. The CDR3 DNA sequence: TGTGCCAGCAGCTCACAGGGAACTTCCTACGAGCAGTACTTC.

This chain links TRBV13 with TRBJ2-1, with D tentatively TRBD2 (5 bases). The CDR3 contains 15 residues. V lost 4 bases and J 6 bases, leaving 16 bases between the germline ends. Germline V lookup: CDR1 PRHDT, CDR2 FYEKMQ (reference sequence). The CDR3 here is CASSSRSLGVNEQFF. DNA for the CDR3: TGTGCCAGCAGCTCCCGGTCTTTGGGAGTCAATGAGCAGTTCTTC.

The genes are TRBV5-1 and TRBJ1-5; 9 bases map to TRBD1. CDR3 length: 14 amino acids. The germline gives CDR1 SGHRS, CDR2 YFSETQ. Trimming took 4 bases from V and 4 from J; bases not matched to a gene: 3. This chain's CDR3 is CASSPGQGNQPQHF. In DNA, the CDR3 is TGCGCCAGCAGCCCGGGACAGGGTAATCAGCCCCAGCATTTT.

The gene calls are TRBV6-2 or TRBV6-3 and TRBJ1-1, with TRBD1 identical over 7 bases. With V trimmed by 5 bases and J by 7 bases, 13 bases remained unmatched. Looked up from germline, CDR1 is MNHEY and CDR2 is SVGEGT. The CDR3 spans 15 residues. CDR3 nucleotide sequence: TGTGCCAGCAGTAGGATTAGCAGGGGGGAACTTGAAGCTTTCTTT. This gives the protein CASSRISRGELEAFF.